This T cell receptor beta chain appears in the sequencing data of a study of identical twins. The germline V and J ends were trimmed by 2 bases and 6 bases, with 8 bases remaining between them. The CDR3 is made up of 12 amino acids. The cDNA had a unique molecular identifier and a template-switch universal primer site. TCRdb processed the 5' RACE reads anew with MiXCR; each CDR3 protein has one entry. The sample yields some 1,600,000 distinct CDR3 sequences, about 30% seen once. Among all donors, each was a healthy Caucasian. This receptor was identified in a newborn girl in good health. The sequenced sample was cord blood. The J gene is TRBJ2-7, the V gene TRBV12-3 or TRBV12-4; no definite D call. CDR3 protein: CASSLKATEQYF. In DNA, the CDR3 is TGTGCCAGCAGTTTAAAAGCCACCGAGCAGTACTTC.